The clone carrying this TCR beta chain came up once. Other DNA sequences within the sample encode an identical CDR3. The data derive from a study of shared clonotypes between healthy human individuals. Replicate PCRs for sorted subsets used roughly 200 ng DNA; this equaled 30,000 to 35,000 T cell genomes. Sequencing was performed with immunoSEQ multiplex PCR; in TCRdb, only in-frame clones are kept and a portion is missing. Altogether a few million clones are present, 90% to 95% being singletons, with the ten largest covering 0.35% to 0.5%. The TCR originated in a man aged 18 to 30 in good health. Some clones in this sample may be carry-over from other donors' samples. What was sequenced was naive CD4+ T cells from PBMCs. Subset given: CD45RA+ positively selected.

The DNA of the CDR3 is TGCGCCAGCAGCTTGGCCCTGGGGGCCACTGAAGCTTTCTTT. Translation: CASSLALGATEAFF. The chain combines TRBV5-1 with TRBJ1-1; TRBD1 might be the D (6 bases). The CDR3 spans 14 residues. Trimming took 0 bases from V and 4 from J, leaving 10 bases between them. CDR1 and CDR2 (germline): SGHRS, YFSETQ.